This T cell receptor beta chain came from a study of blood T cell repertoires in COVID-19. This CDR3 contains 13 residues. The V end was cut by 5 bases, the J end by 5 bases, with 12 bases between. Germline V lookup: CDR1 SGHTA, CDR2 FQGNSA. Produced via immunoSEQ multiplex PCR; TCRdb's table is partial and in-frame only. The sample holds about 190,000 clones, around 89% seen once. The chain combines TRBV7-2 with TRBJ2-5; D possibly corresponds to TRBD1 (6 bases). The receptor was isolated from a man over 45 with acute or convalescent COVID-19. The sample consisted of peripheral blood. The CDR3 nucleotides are TGTGCCAGCAGCCAAGGGGGTCTCGAGACCCAGTACTTC. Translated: CASSQGGLETQYF. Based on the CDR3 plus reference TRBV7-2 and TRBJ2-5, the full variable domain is GAGVSQSPSNKVTEKGKDVELRCDPISGHTALYWYRQSLGQGLEFLIYFQGNSAPDKSGLPSDRFSAERTGGSVSTLTIQRTQQEDSAVYLCASSQGGLETQYFGPGTRLLVL.